Below, 19 T cell receptor beta chains from the same sample are listed, as sequenced in a study of T cell responses to AZD1222 COVID-19 vaccine. Method: immunoSEQ multiplex PCR; TCRdb's copy keeps in-frame clones and lacks some. The sample has some 170,000 clones, over 85% seen once. Sequences were derived from peripheral blood, sampled on day 0 of AZD1222 vaccination. The receptors originated from an adult in good health.

This chain links TRBV5-1 with TRBJ1-4; D may be TRBD1 (6 bases). Trimming pared 3 bases from V and 2 bases from J, leaving 11 bases between. The CDR3 sequence is 15 residues long. From germline, CDR1 is SGHRS and CDR2 YFSETQ. The CDR3 region has the DNA TGCGCCAGCAGCTCGCAGGGGAGGACTAATGAAAAACTGTTTTTT. This translates into CASSSQGRTNEKLFF.

About this clone: Other nucleotide sequences from this sample produce the same CDR3. This chain connects TRBV7-9 to TRBJ2-3, with 9 bases identical to TRBD2. Trimming took 5 bases from V and 1 from J; bases not matched to a gene: 4. The CDR3 totals 15 residues. Germline lookup yields CDR1 SEHNR and CDR2 FQNEAQ (reference sequence). CDR3 in amino acids: CASSPTSGGTDTQYF. CDR3 bases: TGTGCCAGCAGCCCGACTAGCGGTGGCACAGATACGCAGTATTTT.

The rearrangement links TRBV21-1 to TRBJ2-7; TRBD1 was called by the table and not checked on the DNA. TRBV21-1 is designated a pseudogene. This CDR3 has 16 residues. The CDR3 DNA reads TGTGCCAGCCTATTTTGGGGCCCAAGGCTGGGGATCGAGCAGTACTTC. It specifies CASLFWGPRLGIEQYF.

CDR3: CASGLNAGVGVNEQFF. The CDR3 nucleotides read TGTGCTAGTGGTTTGAACGCGGGAGTGGGGGTCAATGAGCAGTTCTTC. This chain joins TRBV12-5 and TRBJ2-1; TRBD2 aligns across 7 bases. This CDR3 is 16 amino acids long. Trimming at V came to 2 bases and at J to 6 bases, leaving 10 bases not matched to a gene. Per germline, CDR1 LGHNT and CDR2 FRNRAP.

This clone was seen a single time. CDR3 in DNA: TGTGCCAGCAGCCAAGAACCCTTGAGCTCCTATAATTCACCCCTCCACTTT. Its translation is CASSQEPLSSYNSPLHF. The chain couples TRBV3-1 (or the pseudogene TRBV3-2) to TRBJ1-6; D is uncertain. V lost 0 bases, J lost 0 bases, and 9 bases lay in between. Germline V lookup: CDR1 LGHDT, CDR2 YNNKEL (reference sequence). The CDR3 spans 17 residues.

This chain joins TRBV9 and TRBJ2-3; D is perhaps TRBD2 (6 bases). Germline CDR1 is SGDLS and CDR2 is YYNGEE. Trimming pared 6 bases from V and 0 bases from J, leaving 14 bases between. There are 15 residues in the CDR3. CDR3 residues: CASNGASASTDTQYF. The CDR3, as DNA: TGTGCCAGCAACGGGGCTAGCGCTAGCACAGATACGCAGTATTTT.

Worth noting for this clone: Other DNA sequences in the sample encode the same CDR3. For the CDR3, the DNA is TGTGCCAGTAGTATTGACAGGGGCGCTGAAGCTTTCTTT. Residues: CASSIDRGAEAFF. The chain has TRBV19 and TRBJ1-1, with 8 positions matching TRBD1. In germline, CDR1 is LNHDA, CDR2 SQIVND (reference sequence). This CDR3 has 13 residues. V lost 3 bases to trimming and J lost 6 bases; unmatched junction nucleotides: 3.

The rearrangement uses TRBV3-1 (or the pseudogene TRBV3-2) and TRBJ2-3, with 12 bases identical to TRBD2. Germline trimming cut 0 bases from V and 4 bases from J; bases unmatched to any gene: 5. The CDR3 loop spans 17 amino acids. Germline V gene sequence: CDR1 LGHDT, CDR2 YNNKEL (reference sequence). The CDR3: CASSQEGRLAGADTQYF. The DNA of the CDR3 is TGTGCCAGCAGCCAAGAGGGGAGACTAGCGGGAGCAGATACGCAGTATTTT.

The chain recombines TRBV5-1 with TRBJ2-2; 9 bases agree with TRBD2. This CDR3 is 16 amino acids long. V lost 4 bases to trimming and J lost 4 bases; unmatched junction nucleotides: 8. CDR1 is SGHRS and CDR2 is YFSETQ in the germline V gene. The CDR3 protein is CASSGPGLAGTGELFF. The CDR3 DNA reads TGCGCCAGCAGCGGGCCGGGACTAGCTGGCACCGGGGAGCTGTTTTTT.

The chain has TRBV18 and TRBJ2-4; 9 nucleotides line up with TRBD1. Germline-derived CDR1 and CDR2 are KGHSH and LQKENI. This CDR3 has 16 amino acids. Germline trimming cut 0 bases from V and 6 bases from J; bases unmatched to any gene: 6. The CDR3 DNA sequence: TGTGCCAGCTCACCACCGACCGGGACAGGGATAAACATTCAGTACTTC. The encoded protein is CASSPPTGTGINIQYF. Together with reference TRBV18 and TRBJ2-4, the CDR3 gives the full variable domain: NAGVMQNPRHLVRRRGQEARLRCSPMKGHSHVYWYRQLPEEGLKFMVYLQKENIIDESGMPKERFSAEFPKEGPSILRIQQVVRGDSAAYFCASSPPTGTGINIQYFGAGTRLSVL.

V and J are TRBV6-4 and TRBJ1-5, with D possibly being TRBD1 (6 bases). Germline-derived CDR1 and CDR2 are MRHNA and SNTAGT. Between the trimmed V and J ends, which lost 6 bases and 3 bases, there was a span of 9 bases. This CDR3 comprises 13 residues. CDR3 sequence: CASSRGINQPQHF. The DNA of the CDR3 is TGTGCCAGCAGCAGGGGTATCAATCAGCCCCAGCATTTT.

This rearrangement joins TRBV3-1 (or the pseudogene TRBV3-2) to TRBJ2-1; D gene ambiguous. V lost 3 bases, J lost 1 base, and 10 bases lay in between. Per the germline V gene, CDR1 is LGHDT and CDR2 is YNNKEL (reference sequence). The CDR3 length is 15 residues. The CDR3 sequence: CASSQPSESYNEQFF. CDR3 bases: TGTGCCAGCAGCCAGCCCTCAGAATCCTACAATGAGCAGTTCTTC.

The gene calls are TRBV19 and TRBJ1-2; D possibly corresponds to TRBD1 (5 bases). Trimming took off 6 bases at V and 6 bases at J, with 11 bases between the two ends. The V gene's germline CDR1 is LNHDA and CDR2 SQIVND (reference sequence). There are 12 residues in the CDR3. CDR3 sequence reads: CASRDSGHGYTF. CDR3 coding DNA: TGTGCCAGTAGAGACAGCGGGCATGGCTACACCTTC.

The chain combines TRBV6-5 with TRBJ2-7, with D perhaps TRBD1 (5 bases). The CDR3 sequence is 15 residues long. Between the trimmed V and J ends, which lost 6 bases and 0 bases, there was a span of 15 bases. Germline CDR1 and CDR2: MNHEY and SVGAGI. CDR3 nucleotide sequence: TGTGCCAGCAGGGGCCTAGGACACAGCTCCTACGAGCAGTACTTC. This codes for CASRGLGHSSYEQYF.

The chain couples TRBV5-1 to TRBJ1-1; 7 nucleotides agree with TRBD1. V gave up 0 bases and J gave up 1 base; unmatched junction bases: 3. The CDR3 loop spans 15 amino acids. Per germline, CDR1 SGHRS and CDR2 YFSETQ. CDR3 DNA sequence: TGCGCCAGCAGCTTGGATCCAGGGGGGAACACTGAAGCTTTCTTT. This codes for CASSLDPGGNTEAFF.

V and J are TRBV5-1 and TRBJ1-2; no clear D. The CDR3 runs to 14 residues. CDR1 SGHRS and CDR2 YFSETQ come from the germline V gene. Trimming stripped 0 bases from V and 2 bases from J, with 8 bases between. CDR3 residues: CASSLGGGNYGYTF. The CDR3 DNA follows: TGCGCCAGCAGCTTGGGCGGCGGAAACTATGGCTACACCTTC. Together with reference TRBV5-1 and TRBJ1-2, the CDR3 gives the full variable domain: KAGVTQTPRYLIKTRGQQVTLSCSPISGHRSVSWYQQTPGQGLQFLFEYFSETQRNKGNFPGRFSGRQFSNSRSEMNVSTLELGDSALYLCASSLGGGNYGYTFGSGTRLTVV.

The gene calls are TRBV6-5 and TRBJ2-2; no clear D gene. The V gene lost 2 bases and the J gene lost 0 bases, with 7 bases spanning the gap. The germline V gene has CDR1 MNHEY and CDR2 SVGAGI. The length of the CDR3 is 15 residues. As DNA, the CDR3 is TGTGCCAGCAGTTACGTCCGGGCGAACACCGGGGAGCTGTTTTTT. As protein: CASSYVRANTGELFF.

The J gene is TRBJ1-1, the V gene TRBV6-5, with D tentatively TRBD1 (5 bases). This CDR3 region has 14 residues. Between the trimmed V and J ends, which lost 2 bases and 4 bases, there was a span of 11 bases. Germline V gives CDR1 MNHEY, CDR2 SVGAGI. The CDR3 DNA follows: TGTGCCAGCAGTTACGGGCAGGGAGGCACTGAAGCTTTCTTT. It translates to CASSYGQGGTEAFF.

This chain connects TRBV5-6 to TRBJ2-7; D may be TRBD2 (6 bases). V gave up 0 bases and J gave up 5 bases, with 15 bases separating them. Per germline, CDR1 SGHDT and CDR2 YYEEEE. This CDR3 has 15 residues. The CDR3 DNA sequence: TGTGCCAGCAGCTTGGTAGGGACGGGGGTCGACGAGCAGTACTTC. This encodes CASSLVGTGVDEQYF.